This TCR beta chain emerged from a study of blood T cell repertoires in COVID-19. In the study overall: Sources were T cells, B-cell-depleted T cells, or PBMCs; the material itself was cDNA or gDNA.

Sequencing used immunoSEQ multiplex PCR; TCRdb keeps in-frame clones, though not all of them. The sample yields roughly 32,000 clones, around nine tenths seen once. Trimming pared 1 base from V and 4 bases from J, leaving 19 bases between. The CDR3 runs 17 residues. Germline loops: CDR1 MNHNS, CDR2 SASEGT. What was sequenced was peripheral blood. The genes are TRBV6-1 and TRBJ1-2, with D perhaps matching TRBD1 (6 bases). The TCR was taken from a human donor in a cohort sampled during active COVID-19. CDR3 sequence: CASSEDTGRAVGYGYTF. The CDR3 coding sequence is TGTGCCAGCAGTGAAGATACAGGGAGGGCTGTAGGCTATGGCTACACCTTC.